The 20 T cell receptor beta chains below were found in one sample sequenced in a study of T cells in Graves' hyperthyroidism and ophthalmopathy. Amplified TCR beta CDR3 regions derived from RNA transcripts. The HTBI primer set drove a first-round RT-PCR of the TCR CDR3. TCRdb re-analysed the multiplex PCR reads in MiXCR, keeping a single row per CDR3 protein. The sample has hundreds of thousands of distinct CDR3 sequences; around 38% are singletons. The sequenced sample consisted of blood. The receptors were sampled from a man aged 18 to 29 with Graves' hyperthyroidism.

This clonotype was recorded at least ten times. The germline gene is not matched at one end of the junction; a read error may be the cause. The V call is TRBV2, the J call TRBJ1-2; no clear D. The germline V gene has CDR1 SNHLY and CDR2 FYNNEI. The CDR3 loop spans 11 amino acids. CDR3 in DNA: TGTGCCAGAAGTGGAGTTTATGGCTACACCTTC. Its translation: CARSGVYGYTF. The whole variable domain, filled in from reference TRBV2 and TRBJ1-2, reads EPEVTQTPSHQVTQMGQEVILRCVPISNHLYFYWYRQILGQKVEFLVSFYNNEISEKSEIFDDQFSVERPDGSNFTLKIRSTKLEDSAMYFCARSGVYGYTFGSGTRLTVV.

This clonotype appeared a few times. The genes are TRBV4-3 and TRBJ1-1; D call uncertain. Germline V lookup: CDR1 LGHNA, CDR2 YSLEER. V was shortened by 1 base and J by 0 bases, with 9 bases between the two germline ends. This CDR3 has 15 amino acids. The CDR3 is CASSQVAQMNTEAFF. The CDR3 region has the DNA TGCGCCAGCAGCCAAGTTGCCCAAATGAACACTGAAGCTTTCTTT.

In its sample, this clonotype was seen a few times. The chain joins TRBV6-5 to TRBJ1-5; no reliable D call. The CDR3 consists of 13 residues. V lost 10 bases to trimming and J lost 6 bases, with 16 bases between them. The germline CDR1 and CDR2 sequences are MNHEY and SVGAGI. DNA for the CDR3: TGTGCCACGGGTGCGGGTGGGAGTCAGCCCCAGCATTTT. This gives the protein CATGAGGSQPQHF.

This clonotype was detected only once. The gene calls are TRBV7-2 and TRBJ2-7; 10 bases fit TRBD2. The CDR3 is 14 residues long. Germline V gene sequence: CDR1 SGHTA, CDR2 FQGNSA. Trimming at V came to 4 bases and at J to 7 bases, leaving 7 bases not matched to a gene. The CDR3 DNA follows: TGTGCCAGCAGCTCTAGCGGGGGACCTTTGGAGCAGTACTTC. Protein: CASSSSGGPLEQYF. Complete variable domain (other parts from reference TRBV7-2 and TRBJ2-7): GAGVSQSPSNKVTEKGKDVELRCDPISGHTALYWYRQSLGQGLEFLIYFQGNSAPDKSGLPSDRFSAERTGGSVSTLTIQRTQQEDSAVYLCASSSSGGPLEQYFGPGTRLTVT.

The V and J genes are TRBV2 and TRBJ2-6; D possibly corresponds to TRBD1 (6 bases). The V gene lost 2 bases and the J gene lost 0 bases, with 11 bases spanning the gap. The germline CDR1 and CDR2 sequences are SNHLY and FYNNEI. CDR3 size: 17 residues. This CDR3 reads CASSETGWSSGANVLTF. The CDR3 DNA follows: TGTGCCAGCAGTGAAACAGGGTGGAGCTCTGGGGCCAACGTCCTGACTTTC.

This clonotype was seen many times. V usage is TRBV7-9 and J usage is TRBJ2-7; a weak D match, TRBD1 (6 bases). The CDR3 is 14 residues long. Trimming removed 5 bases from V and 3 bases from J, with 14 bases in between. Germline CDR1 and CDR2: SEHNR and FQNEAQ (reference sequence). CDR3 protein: CASSRARDNYEQYF. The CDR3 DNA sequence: TGTGCCAGCAGCCGAGCTCGGGACAACTACGAGCAGTACTTC.

CDR3 bases: TGTGCCAGCAGTCTCCAGGAGGGGGTCTACGAGCAGTACTTC. Residues: CASSLQEGVYEQYF. V usage is TRBV12-3 or TRBV12-4 and J usage is TRBJ2-7, with D perhaps matching TRBD1 or TRBD2 (6 bases each). This CDR3 region has 14 residues. V was shortened by 5 bases and J by 3 bases, with 14 bases between the two germline ends.

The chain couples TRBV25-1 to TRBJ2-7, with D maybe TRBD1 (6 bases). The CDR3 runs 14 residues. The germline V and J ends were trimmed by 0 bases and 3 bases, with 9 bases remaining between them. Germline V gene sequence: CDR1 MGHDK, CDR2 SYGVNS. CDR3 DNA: TGTGCCAGCAGTGAATACGCGACAGGCTACGAGCAGTACTTC. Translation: CASSEYATGYEQYF.

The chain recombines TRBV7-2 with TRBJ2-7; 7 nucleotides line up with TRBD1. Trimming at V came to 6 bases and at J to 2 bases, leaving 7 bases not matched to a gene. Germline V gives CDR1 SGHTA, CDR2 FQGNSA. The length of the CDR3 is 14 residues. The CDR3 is CASSATGTAYEQYF. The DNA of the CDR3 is TGTGCCAGCAGTGCAACCGGGACAGCCTACGAGCAGTACTTC.

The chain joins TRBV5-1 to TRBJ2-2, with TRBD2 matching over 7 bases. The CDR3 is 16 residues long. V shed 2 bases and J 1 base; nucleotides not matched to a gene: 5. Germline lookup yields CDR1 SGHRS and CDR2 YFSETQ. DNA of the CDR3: TGCGCCAGCAGCTTTATAGCGGGCTTGAACACCGGGGAGCTGTTTTTT. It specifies CASSFIAGLNTGELFF.

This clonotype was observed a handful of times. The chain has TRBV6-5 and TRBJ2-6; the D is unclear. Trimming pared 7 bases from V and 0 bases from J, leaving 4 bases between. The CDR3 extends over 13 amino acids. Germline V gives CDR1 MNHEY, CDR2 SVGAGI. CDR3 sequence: CASTASGANVLTF. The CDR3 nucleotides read TGTGCCAGCACGGCCTCTGGGGCCAACGTCCTGACTTTC.

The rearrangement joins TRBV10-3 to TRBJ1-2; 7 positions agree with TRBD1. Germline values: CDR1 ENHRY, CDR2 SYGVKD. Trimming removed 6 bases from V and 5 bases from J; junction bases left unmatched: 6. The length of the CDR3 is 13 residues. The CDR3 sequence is CAIRSIQGYGYTF. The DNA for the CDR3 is TGTGCCATCAGGTCAATACAGGGGTATGGCTACACCTTC.

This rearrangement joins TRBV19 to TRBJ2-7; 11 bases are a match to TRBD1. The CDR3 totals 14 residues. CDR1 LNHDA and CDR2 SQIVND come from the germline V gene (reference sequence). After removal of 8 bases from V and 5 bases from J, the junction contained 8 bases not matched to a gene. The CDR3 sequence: CASSTRTGGDEQYF. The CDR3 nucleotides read TGTGCCAGTTCCACCCGGACAGGGGGCGACGAGCAGTACTTC.

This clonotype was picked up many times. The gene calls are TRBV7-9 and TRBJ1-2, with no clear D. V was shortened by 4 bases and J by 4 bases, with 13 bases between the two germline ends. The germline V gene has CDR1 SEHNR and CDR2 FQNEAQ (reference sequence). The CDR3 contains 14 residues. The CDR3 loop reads CASSSAADFYGYTF. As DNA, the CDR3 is TGTGCCAGCAGCTCCGCAGCCGATTTCTATGGCTACACCTTC.

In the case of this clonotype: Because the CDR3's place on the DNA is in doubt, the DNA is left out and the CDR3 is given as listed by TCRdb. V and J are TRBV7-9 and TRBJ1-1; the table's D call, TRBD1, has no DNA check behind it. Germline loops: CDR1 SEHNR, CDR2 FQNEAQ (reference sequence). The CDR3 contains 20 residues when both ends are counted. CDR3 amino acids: CASSFYICSARTGENTEAFF.

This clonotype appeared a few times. The CDR3 region has the DNA TGTGCCAGCAGTTACGCGGGAGGATCTGGGGAGACCCAGTACTTC. Translated: CASSYAGGSGETQYF. The rearrangement links TRBV7-2 to TRBJ2-5; 8 positions agree with TRBD2. This CDR3 has 15 amino acids. Germline values: CDR1 SGHTA, CDR2 FQGNSA. The junction had 11 bases not matched to a gene; V was cut back by 6 bases and J by 5 bases.

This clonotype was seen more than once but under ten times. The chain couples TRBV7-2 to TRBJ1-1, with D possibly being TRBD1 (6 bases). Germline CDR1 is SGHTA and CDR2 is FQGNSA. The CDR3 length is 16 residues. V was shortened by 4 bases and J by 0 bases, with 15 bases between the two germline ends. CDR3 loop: CASSSGTNWVNTEAFF. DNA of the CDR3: TGTGCCAGCAGCTCCGGGACAAATTGGGTGAACACTGAAGCTTTCTTT.

The DNA for the CDR3 is TGTGCCAGCAGCCTACCGCCTTCCTACGGGGAGCTGTTTTTT. Residues: CASSLPPSYGELFF. The chain joins TRBV11-1 to TRBJ2-2; D not certain. The V gene lost 5 bases and the J gene lost 7 bases, with 14 bases spanning the gap. Germline CDR1 and CDR2: SGHAT and FQDESV (reference sequence). There are 14 residues in the CDR3.

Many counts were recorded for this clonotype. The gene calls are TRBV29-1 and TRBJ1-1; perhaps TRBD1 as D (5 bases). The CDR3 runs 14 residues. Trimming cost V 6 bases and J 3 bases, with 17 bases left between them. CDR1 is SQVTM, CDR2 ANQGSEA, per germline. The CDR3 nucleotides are TGCAGCGTGCCCTCAGGGCGCGGGTACACTGAAGCTTTCTTT. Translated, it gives CSVPSGRGYTEAFF. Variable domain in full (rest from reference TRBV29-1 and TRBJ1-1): SAVISQKPSRDICQRGTSLTIQCQVDSQVTMMFWYRQQPGQSLTLIATANQGSEATYESGFVIDKFPISRPNLTFSTLTVSNMSPEDSSIYLCSVPSGRGYTEAFFGQGTRLTVV.

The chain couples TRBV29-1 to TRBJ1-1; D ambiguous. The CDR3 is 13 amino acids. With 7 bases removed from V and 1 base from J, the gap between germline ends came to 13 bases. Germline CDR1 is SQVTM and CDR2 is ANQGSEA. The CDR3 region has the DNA TGCAGCGCTGTATCCCCAGGGAACACTGAAGCTTTCTTT. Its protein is CSAVSPGNTEAFF.